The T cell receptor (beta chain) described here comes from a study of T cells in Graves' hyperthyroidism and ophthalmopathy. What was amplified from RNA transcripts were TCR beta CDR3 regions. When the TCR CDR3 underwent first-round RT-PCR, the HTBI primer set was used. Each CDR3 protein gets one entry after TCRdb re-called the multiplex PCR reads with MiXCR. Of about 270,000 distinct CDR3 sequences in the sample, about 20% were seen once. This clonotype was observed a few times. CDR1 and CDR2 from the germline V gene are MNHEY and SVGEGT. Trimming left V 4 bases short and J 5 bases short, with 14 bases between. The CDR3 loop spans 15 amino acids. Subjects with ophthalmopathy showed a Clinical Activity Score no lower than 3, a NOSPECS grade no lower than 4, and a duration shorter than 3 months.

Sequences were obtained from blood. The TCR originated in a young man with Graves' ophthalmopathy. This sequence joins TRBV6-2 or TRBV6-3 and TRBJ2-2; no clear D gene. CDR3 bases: TGTGCCAGCAGTTCGGTCTTCACAGAAACCGGGGAGCTGTTTTTT. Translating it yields CASSSVFTETGELFF.